This T cell receptor beta chain was found in a study of cytotoxic CD8 clonotypes in ibrutinib-treated CLL. A note on this clone: Its antigen is currently unknown.

Findings and limits, study-wide: Public clonotypes were seen rarely and were contracted or stable on treatment.

Here immunoSEQ multiplex PCR was the method, and the copy in TCRdb shows in-frame clones only, minus some. The sample consists of about 250,000 clones, 70% of them appearing once. The CDR3 is made up of 14 amino acids. Germline values: CDR1 MNHEY, CDR2 SVGAGI. The V segment lost 8 bases and the J segment 4 bases; nucleotides outside the gene matches: 8. The gene calls are TRBV6-5 and TRBJ1-5; TRBD1 agrees at 7 bases. The sample in question was PBMCs, obtained after 24 months of ibrutinib treatment. This sequence was found in a human donor with chronic lymphocytic leukemia. CDR3 loop: CASSRDSLNQPQHF. In DNA form, the CDR3 reads TGTGCCAGCTCGCGGGACAGCCTAAATCAGCCCCAGCATTTT.